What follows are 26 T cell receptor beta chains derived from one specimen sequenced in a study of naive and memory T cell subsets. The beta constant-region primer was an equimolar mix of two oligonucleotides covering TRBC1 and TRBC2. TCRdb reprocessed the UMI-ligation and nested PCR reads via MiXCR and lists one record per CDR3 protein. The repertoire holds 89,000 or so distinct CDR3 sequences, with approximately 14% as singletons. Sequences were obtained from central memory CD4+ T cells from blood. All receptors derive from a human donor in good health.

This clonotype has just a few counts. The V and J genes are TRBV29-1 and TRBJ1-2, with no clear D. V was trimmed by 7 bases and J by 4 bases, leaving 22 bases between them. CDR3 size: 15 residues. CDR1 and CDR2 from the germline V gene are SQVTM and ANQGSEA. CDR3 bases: TGCAGCGCCGGAGGCGGATCGACTGAAGGCTATGGCTACACCTTC. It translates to CSAGGGSTEGYGYTF.

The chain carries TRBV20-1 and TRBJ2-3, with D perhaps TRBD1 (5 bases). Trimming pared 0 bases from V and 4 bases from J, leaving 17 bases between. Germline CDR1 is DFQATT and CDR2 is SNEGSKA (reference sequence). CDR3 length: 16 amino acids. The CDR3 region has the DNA TGCAGTGCTAGAGATGGCTTCAGGGTTCGAGCAGATACGCAGTATTTT. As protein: CSARDGFRVRADTQYF.

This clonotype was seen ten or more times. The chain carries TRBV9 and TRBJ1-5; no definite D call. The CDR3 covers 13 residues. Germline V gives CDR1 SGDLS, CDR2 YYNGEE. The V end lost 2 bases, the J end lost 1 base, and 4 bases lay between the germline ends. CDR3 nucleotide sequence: TGTGCCAGCAGCGTTGGGAGCAATCAGCCCCAGCATTTT. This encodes CASSVGSNQPQHF.

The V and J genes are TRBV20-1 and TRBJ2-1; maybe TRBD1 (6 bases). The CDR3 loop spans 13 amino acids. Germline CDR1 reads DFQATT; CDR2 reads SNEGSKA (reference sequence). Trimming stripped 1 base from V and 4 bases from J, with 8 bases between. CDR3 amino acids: CSARVQGYNEQFF. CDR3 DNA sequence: TGCAGTGCTAGAGTACAGGGATACAATGAGCAGTTCTTC.

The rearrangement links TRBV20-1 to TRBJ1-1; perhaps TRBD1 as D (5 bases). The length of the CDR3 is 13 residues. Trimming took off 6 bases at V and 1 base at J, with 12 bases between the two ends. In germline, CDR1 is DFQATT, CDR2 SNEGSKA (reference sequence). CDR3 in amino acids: CSAAITGNTEAFF. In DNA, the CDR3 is TGCAGTGCCGCTATCACAGGGAACACTGAAGCTTTCTTT.

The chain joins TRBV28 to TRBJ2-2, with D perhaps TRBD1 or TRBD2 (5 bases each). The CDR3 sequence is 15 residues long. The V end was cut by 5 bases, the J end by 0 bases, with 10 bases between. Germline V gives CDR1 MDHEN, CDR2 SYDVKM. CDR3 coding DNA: TGTGCCAGCAGTCCCGGGACGCCGAACACCGGGGAGCTGTTTTTT. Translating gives CASSPGTPNTGELFF.

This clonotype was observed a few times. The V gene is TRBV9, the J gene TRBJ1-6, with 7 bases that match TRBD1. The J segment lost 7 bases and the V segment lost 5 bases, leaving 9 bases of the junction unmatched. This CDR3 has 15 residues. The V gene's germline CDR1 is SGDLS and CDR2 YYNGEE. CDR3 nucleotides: TGTGCCAGCAGTGCTCAGGGACAGTGGAATTCACCCCTCCACTTT. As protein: CASSAQGQWNSPLHF.

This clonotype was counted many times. CDR3 nucleotides: TGTGCCAGCAGTTTTCTAGCGGCGGAAGGCCCACGAAACACCGGGGAGCTGTTTTTT. It specifies CASSFLAAEGPRNTGELFF. The J gene is TRBJ2-2, the V gene TRBV12-1; TRBD2 reflects the table's D call only, with no check against the DNA. TRBV12-1 is recorded as a pseudogene. The CDR3 totals 19 residues.

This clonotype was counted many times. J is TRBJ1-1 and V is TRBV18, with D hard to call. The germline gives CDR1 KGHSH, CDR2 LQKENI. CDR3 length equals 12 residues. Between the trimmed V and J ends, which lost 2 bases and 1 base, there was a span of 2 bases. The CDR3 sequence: CASSPENTEAFF. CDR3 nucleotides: TGTGCCAGCTCACCAGAGAACACTGAAGCTTTCTTT.

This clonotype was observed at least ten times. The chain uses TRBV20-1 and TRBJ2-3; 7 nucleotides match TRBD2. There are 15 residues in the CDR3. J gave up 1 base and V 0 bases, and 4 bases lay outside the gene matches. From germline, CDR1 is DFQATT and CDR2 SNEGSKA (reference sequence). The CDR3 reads CSARDGGGGTDTQYF. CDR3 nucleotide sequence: TGCAGTGCTAGAGATGGGGGAGGGGGCACAGATACGCAGTATTTT.

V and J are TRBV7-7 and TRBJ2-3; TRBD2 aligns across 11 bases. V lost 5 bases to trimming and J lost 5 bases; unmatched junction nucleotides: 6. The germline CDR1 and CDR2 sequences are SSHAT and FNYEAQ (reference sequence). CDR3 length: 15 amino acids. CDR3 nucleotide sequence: TGTGCCAGCAGCAATCTAGCGGGAGGATTAGATACGCAGTATTTT. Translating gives CASSNLAGGLDTQYF.

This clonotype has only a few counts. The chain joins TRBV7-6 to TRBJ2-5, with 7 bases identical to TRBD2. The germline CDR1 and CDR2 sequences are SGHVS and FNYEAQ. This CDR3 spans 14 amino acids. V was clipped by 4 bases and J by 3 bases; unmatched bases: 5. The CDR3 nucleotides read TGTGCCAGCAGCTCCCCTAGCGGAAAAGAGACCCAGTACTTC. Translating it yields CASSSPSGKETQYF.

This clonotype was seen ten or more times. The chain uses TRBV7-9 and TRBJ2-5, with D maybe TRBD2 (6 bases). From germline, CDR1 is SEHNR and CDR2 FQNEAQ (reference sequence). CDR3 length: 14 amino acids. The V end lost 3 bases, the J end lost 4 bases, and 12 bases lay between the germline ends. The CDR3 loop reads CASSFPGAGETQYF. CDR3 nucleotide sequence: TGTGCCAGCAGCTTTCCGGGAGCGGGAGAGACCCAGTACTTC. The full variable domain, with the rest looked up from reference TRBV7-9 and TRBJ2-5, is DTGVSQNPRHKITKRGQNVTFRCDPISEHNRLYWYRQTLGQGPEFLTYFQNEAQLEKSRLLSDRFSAERPKGSFSTLEIQRTEQGDSAMYLCASSFPGAGETQYFGPGTRLLVL.

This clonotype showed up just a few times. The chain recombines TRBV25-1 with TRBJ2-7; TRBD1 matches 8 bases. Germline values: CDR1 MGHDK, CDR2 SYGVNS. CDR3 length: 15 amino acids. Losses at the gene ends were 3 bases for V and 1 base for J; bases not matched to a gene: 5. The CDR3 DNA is TGTGCCAGCAGTGACCGGGACAGGAGTTCCTACGAGCAGTACTTC. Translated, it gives CASSDRDRSSYEQYF.

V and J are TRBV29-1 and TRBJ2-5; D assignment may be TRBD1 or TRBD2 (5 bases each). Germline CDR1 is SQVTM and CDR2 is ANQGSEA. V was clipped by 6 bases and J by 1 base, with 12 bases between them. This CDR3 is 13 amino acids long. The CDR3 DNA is TGCAGCGTCGACACGGGACCCCAAGAGACCCAGTACTTC. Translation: CSVDTGPQETQYF.

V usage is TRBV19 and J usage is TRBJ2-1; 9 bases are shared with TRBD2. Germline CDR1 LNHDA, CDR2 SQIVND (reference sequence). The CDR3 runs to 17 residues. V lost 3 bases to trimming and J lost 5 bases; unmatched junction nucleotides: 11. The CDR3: CASSITASGIGDNEQFF. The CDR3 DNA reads TGTGCCAGTAGTATCACGGCTAGCGGGATCGGGGACAATGAGCAGTTCTTC.

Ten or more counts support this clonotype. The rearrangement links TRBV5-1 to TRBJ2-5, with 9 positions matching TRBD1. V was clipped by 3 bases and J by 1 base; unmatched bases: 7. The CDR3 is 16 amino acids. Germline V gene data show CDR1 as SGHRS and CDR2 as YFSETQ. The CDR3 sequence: CASSSQGAPSQETQYF. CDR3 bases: TGCGCCAGCAGCTCACAGGGGGCCCCCTCCCAAGAGACCCAGTACTTC.

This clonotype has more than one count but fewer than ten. CDR3 sequence (DNA): TGTGCCAGCAGTACCGGGACGGGAAACACCGGGGAGCTGTTTTTT. It yields the protein CASSTGTGNTGELFF. The chain employs TRBV25-1 and TRBJ2-2; TRBD1 or TRBD2 may be the D gene (5 bases each). The CDR3 length is 15 residues. The germline V and J ends were trimmed by 5 bases and 2 bases, with 12 bases remaining between them. The germline CDR1 and CDR2 sequences are MGHDK and SYGVNS.

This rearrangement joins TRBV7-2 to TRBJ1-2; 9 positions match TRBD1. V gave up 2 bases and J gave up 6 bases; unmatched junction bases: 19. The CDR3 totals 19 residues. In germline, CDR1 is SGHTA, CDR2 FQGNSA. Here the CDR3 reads CASSLIPGQGRLGGDGYTF. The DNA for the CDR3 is TGTGCCAGCAGCTTAATACCGGGACAGGGAAGATTAGGTGGGGATGGCTACACCTTC.

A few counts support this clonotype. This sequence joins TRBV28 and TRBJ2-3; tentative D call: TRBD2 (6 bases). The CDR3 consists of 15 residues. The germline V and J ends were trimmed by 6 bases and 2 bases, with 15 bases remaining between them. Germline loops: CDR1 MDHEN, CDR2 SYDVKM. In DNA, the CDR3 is TGTGCCAGCAGGCTGGGACTTCTTGCCACAGATACGCAGTATTTT. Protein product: CASRLGLLATDTQYF.

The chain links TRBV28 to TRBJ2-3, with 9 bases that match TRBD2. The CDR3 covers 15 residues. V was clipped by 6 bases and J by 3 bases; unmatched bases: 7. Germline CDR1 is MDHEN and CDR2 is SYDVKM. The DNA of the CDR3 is TGTGCCAGCAGCCTCACTAGCGGGCTAACAGATACGCAGTATTTT. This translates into CASSLTSGLTDTQYF.

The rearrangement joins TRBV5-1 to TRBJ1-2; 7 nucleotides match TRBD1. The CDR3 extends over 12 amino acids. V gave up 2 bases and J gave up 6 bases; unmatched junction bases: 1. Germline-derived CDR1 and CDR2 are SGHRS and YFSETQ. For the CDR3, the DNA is TGCGCCAGCAGCTTACAGGGGAATGGCTACACCTTC. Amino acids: CASSLQGNGYTF.

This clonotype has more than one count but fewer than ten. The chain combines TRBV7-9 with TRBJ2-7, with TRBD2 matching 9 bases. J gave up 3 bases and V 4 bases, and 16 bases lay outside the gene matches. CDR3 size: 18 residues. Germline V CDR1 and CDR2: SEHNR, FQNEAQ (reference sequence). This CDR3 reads CASSSPRFAGGQSYEQYF. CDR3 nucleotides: TGTGCCAGCAGCTCACCCCGATTTGCGGGAGGGCAGAGCTACGAGCAGTACTTC. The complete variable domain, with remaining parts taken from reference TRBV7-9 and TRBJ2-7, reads DTGVSQNPRHKITKRGQNVTFRCDPISEHNRLYWYRQTLGQGPEFLTYFQNEAQLEKSRLLSDRFSAERPKGSFSTLEIQRTEQGDSAMYLCASSSPRFAGGQSYEQYFGPGTRLTVT.

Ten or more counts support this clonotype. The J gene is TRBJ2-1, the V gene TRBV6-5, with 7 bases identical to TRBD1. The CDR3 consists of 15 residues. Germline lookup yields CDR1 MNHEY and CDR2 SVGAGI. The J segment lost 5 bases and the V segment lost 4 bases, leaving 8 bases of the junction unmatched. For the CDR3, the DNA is TGTGCCAGCAGTTCCCCACAGGGGTGGAACAATGAGCAGTTCTTC. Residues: CASSSPQGWNNEQFF.

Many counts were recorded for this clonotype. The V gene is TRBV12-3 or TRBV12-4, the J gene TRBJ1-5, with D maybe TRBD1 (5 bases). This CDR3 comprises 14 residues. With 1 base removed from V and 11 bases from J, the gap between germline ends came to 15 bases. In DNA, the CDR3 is TGTGCCAGCAGTTTAGAAGGGACGGTTCGGGCCCAGCATTTT. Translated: CASSLEGTVRAQHF.

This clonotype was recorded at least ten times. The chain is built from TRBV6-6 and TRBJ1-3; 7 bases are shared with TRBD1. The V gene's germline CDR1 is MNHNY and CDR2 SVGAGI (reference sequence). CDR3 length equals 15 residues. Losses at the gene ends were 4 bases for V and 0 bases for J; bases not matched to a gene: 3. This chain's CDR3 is CASSSGQSSGNTIYF. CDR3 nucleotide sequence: TGTGCCAGCAGTTCGGGACAGAGCTCTGGAAACACCATATATTTT.